This T cell receptor (beta chain) was observed in a study of T cells after yellow fever vaccination. Whole-study results and caveats: The appearance of a small share of clonotypes in both CD4 and CD8 compartments was observed.

One entry per CDR3 protein results from TCRdb running MiXCR on the 5' RACE reads. The sample includes more than 350,000 distinct CDR3 sequences, under 14% of them seen just once. This clonotype was found a few times. Its antigen is still unknown. This TCR came from a young man who received the YFV17D yellow fever vaccine. This sample comprised PBMCs, obtained on the day of the first yellow fever vaccination.

DNA of the CDR3: TGCAGTGCTCCGGGACAGGGGATTGTCGGCTACACCTTC. Residues: CSAPGQGIVGYTF. The chain is built from TRBV20-1 and TRBJ1-2; TRBD1 matches 10 bases. The CDR3 spans 13 residues. J lost 8 bases, V lost 5 bases, and 8 bases had no gene match. Germline V CDR1 and CDR2: DFQATT, SNEGSKA (reference sequence).